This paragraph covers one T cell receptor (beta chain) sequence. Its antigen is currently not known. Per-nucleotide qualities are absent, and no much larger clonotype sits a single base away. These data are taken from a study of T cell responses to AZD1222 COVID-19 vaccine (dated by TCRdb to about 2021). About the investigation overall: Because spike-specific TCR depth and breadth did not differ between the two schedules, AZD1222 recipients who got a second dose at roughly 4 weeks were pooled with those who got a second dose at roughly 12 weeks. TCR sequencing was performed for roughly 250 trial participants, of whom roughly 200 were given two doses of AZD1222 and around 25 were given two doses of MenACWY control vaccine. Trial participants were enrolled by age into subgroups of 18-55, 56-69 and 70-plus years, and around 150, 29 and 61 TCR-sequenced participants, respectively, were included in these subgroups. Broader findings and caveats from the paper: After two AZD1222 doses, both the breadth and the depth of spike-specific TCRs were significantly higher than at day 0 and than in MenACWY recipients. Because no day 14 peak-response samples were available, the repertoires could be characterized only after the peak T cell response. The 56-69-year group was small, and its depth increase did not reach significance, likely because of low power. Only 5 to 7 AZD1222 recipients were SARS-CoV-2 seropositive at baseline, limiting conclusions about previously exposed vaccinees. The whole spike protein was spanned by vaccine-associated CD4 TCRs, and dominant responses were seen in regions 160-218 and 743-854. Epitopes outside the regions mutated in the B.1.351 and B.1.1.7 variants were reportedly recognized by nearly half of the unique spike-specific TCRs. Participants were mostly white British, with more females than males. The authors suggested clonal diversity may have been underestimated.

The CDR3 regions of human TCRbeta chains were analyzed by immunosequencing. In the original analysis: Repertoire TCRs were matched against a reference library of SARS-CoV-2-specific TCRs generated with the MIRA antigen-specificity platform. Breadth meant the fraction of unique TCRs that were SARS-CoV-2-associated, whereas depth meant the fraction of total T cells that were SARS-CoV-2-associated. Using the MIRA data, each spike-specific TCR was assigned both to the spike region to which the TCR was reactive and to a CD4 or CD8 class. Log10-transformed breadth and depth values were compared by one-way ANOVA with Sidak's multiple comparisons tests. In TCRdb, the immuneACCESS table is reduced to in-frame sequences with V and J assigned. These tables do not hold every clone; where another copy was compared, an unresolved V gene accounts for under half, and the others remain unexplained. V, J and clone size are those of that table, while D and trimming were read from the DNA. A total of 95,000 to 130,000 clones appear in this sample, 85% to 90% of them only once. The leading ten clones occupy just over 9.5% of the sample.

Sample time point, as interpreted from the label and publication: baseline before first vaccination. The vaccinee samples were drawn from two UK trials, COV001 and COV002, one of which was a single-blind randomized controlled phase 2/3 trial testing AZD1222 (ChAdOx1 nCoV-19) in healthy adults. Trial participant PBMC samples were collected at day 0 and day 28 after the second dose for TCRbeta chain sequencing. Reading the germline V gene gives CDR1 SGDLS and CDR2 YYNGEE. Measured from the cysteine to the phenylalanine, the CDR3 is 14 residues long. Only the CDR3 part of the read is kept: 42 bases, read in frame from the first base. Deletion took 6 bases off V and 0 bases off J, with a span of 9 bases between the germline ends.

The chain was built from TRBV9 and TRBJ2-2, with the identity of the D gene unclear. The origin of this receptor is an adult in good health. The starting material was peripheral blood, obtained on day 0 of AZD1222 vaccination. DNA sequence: TGTGCCAGCAAGGGCATCGCGAACACCGGGGAGCTGTTTTTT. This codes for CASKGIANTGELFF.